The clone carrying this T cell receptor beta chain was seen only once. These data belong to a study of CD8+CD57+ T cells in acquired aplastic anemia. The germline CDR1 and CDR2 sequences are SGHTA and FQGNSA. This CDR3 has 13 residues. V was shortened by 4 bases and J by 8 bases, with 15 bases between the two germline ends. Patients chosen for sequencing had shown CD8+CD57+ cell expansion by flow cytometry. Profiling that covered TCR beta VDJ and CDR3 relied on genomic DNA as its template. TCRdb redid the calling of the reads with MiXCR, one entry per CDR3 protein. Of more than 250,000 distinct CDR3 sequences in the sample, 65% to 90% were seen once.

The sequencing sample was made of sorted CD4+, CD8+, or CD8+CD57+ T cells (not recorded which) from PBMCs. The chain is built from TRBV7-2 and TRBJ2-7, with D possibly TRBD2 on 6 matching bases. The TCR originated in a human donor with aplastic anemia. In DNA, the CDR3 is TGTGCCAGCAGCTATCGAGGCGCGGGGCAGCAGTACGTC. Translation: CASSYRGAGQQYV.